These 18 T cell receptor beta chains were sequenced from one sample in a study of T-cell memory formation after mild COVID-19. TCRdb reprocessed the 5' RACE reads with MiXCR, giving one entry per CDR3 protein. Found here are 300,000 or so distinct CDR3 sequences, more than 15% of them singletons; the top ten hold more than 20%. Sequencing input: PBMCs or a T cell subset sorted from them (not recorded which). The receptors originated from a man aged 18 to 29 who had mild COVID-19 (a few samples of this study predate the infection). Cell type and time point are not known.

The chain carries TRBV2 and TRBJ2-1; D is perhaps TRBD1 or TRBD2 (7 bases each). The CDR3 length is 17 residues. Trimming cost V 2 bases and J 7 bases, with 21 bases left between them. CDR1 is SNHLY, CDR2 FYNNEI, per germline. The CDR3 reads CASSEPRGDSGENEQFF. CDR3 nucleotide sequence: TGTGCCAGCAGTGAACCCCGGGGGGACAGTGGGGAGAATGAGCAGTTCTTC.

This clonotype occurred a few times. The chain carries TRBV7-9 and TRBJ1-4, with 9 bases fitting TRBD1. The germline CDR1 and CDR2 sequences are SEHNR and FQNEAQ (reference sequence). V trimming: 5 bases; J trimming: 10 bases; junction bases outside the gene matches: 11. The CDR3 loop spans 15 amino acids. This CDR3 reads CASSPVGRGQGKLFF. DNA of the CDR3: TGTGCCAGCAGCCCCGTCGGCAGGGGACAGGGAAAACTGTTTTTT. Based on the CDR3 plus reference TRBV7-9 and TRBJ1-4, the full variable domain is DTGVSQNPRHKITKRGQNVTFRCDPISEHNRLYWYRQTLGQGPEFLTYFQNEAQLEKSRLLSDRFSAERPKGSFSTLEIQRTEQGDSAMYLCASSPVGRGQGKLFFGSGTQLSVL.

The chain combines TRBV28 with TRBJ1-2, with 10 positions matching TRBD1. V lost 1 base, J lost 2 bases, and 10 bases stayed unmatched. The germline V gene encodes CDR1 MDHEN and CDR2 SYDVKM. The CDR3 contains 18 residues. For the CDR3, the DNA is TGTGCCAGCAGTTTATCCATGATTCTGGGACAGGGGAACTATGGCTACACCTTC. This sequence encodes CASSLSMILGQGNYGYTF.

In its sample, this clonotype was seen a few times. This rearrangement joins TRBV6-5 to TRBJ2-3; a weak D match, TRBD2 (6 bases). The CDR3 length is 15 residues. V lost 7 bases and J 1 base, leaving 15 bases between the germline ends. CDR1 MNHEY and CDR2 SVGAGI come from the germline V gene. In DNA, the CDR3 is TGTGCCAGCACGACTCGGGGGTCCCGCACAGATACGCAGTATTTT. This encodes CASTTRGSRTDTQYF.

This sequence joins TRBV5-1 and TRBJ1-3; D might be TRBD1 (5 bases). The CDR3 has 16 residues. V lost 2 bases and J 0 bases, leaving 12 bases between the germline ends. The germline gives CDR1 SGHRS, CDR2 YFSETQ. Here the CDR3 reads CASSFGTGGSGNTIYF. The CDR3, as DNA: TGCGCCAGCAGCTTTGGTACAGGTGGCTCTGGAAACACCATATATTTT.

The rearrangement uses TRBV6-1 and TRBJ1-2; D is ambiguous. The V gene lost 5 bases and the J gene lost 8 bases, with 18 bases spanning the gap. This CDR3 is 14 amino acids long. CDR1 and CDR2 (germline): MNHNS, SASEGT. Written as DNA, the CDR3 is TGTGCCAGCAGTACCTCCGGTCACAAGCGGGGCTACACCTTC. It yields the protein CASSTSGHKRGYTF.

The CDR3 sequence: CSARGPEGNTGELFF. Written as DNA, the CDR3 is TGCAGTGCGCGGGGGCCGGAGGGAAACACCGGGGAGCTGTTTTTT. J is TRBJ2-2 and V is TRBV20-1; TRBD2 might be the D (7 bases). The germline V gene has CDR1 DFQATT and CDR2 SNEGSKA (reference sequence). Trimming shortened V by 6 bases and J by 2 bases, and 16 bases separated the two germline ends. This CDR3 is built from 15 residues.

The chain couples TRBV11-2 to TRBJ2-2, with 9 bases fitting TRBD1. The germline gives CDR1 SGHAT, CDR2 FQNNGV. There are 17 residues in the CDR3. Trimming removed 5 bases from V and 4 bases from J; junction bases left unmatched: 11. DNA for the CDR3: TGTGCCAGCAGCCACGGGACAGGGACCCCCCTCACCGGGGAGCTGTTTTTT. This encodes CASSHGTGTPLTGELFF.

This clonotype was counted a few times. The gene calls are TRBV7-2 and TRBJ2-1; D possibly uses TRBD1 or TRBD2 (5 bases each). Germline CDR1 SGHTA, CDR2 FQGNSA. The CDR3 totals 17 residues. The germline V and J ends were trimmed by 2 bases and 5 bases, with 19 bases remaining between them. The CDR3 reads CASSLTGTQGQNNEQFF. The CDR3 DNA is TGTGCCAGCAGCTTAACCGGGACCCAAGGACAAAACAATGAGCAGTTCTTC. Full variable domain (outside the CDR3, taken from reference TRBV7-2 and TRBJ2-1): GAGVSQSPSNKVTEKGKDVELRCDPISGHTALYWYRQSLGQGLEFLIYFQGNSAPDKSGLPSDRFSAERTGGSVSTLTIQRTQQEDSAVYLCASSLTGTQGQNNEQFFGPGTRLTVL.

V gene TRBV4-2 combines with J gene TRBJ2-1, with no clear D. The CDR3 has 16 amino acids. Trimming took off 0 bases at V and 0 bases at J, with 9 bases between the two ends. The germline CDR1 and CDR2 sequences are LGHNA and YNFKEQ. The CDR3 nucleotides are TGTGCCAGCAGCCAAGACGCGTTTAGCTCCTACAATGAGCAGTTCTTC. Amino acid sequence: CASSQDAFSSYNEQFF.

This clonotype was seen only a few times. J is TRBJ2-5 and V is TRBV7-2, with TRBD2 as a possible D gene (6 bases). This CDR3 has 15 amino acids. The germline V gene has CDR1 SGHTA and CDR2 FQGNSA. Trimming pared 5 bases from V and 5 bases from J, leaving 18 bases between. CDR3 nucleotide sequence: TGTGCCAGCAGCCGCCGGTGGGGGGTCGGGGAGACCCAGTACTTC. Its protein is CASSRRWGVGETQYF.

This clonotype occurred a few times. The rearrangement links TRBV28 to TRBJ2-7, with 9 positions matching TRBD1. Trimming at V came to 4 bases and at J to 6 bases, leaving 7 bases not matched to a gene. Germline V gives CDR1 MDHEN, CDR2 SYDVKM. The length of the CDR3 is 14 residues. CDR3 region: CASSSPTGGSEQYV. Written as DNA, the CDR3 is TGTGCCAGCAGTTCGCCGACAGGGGGGTCCGAGCAGTACGTC.

The table lists this clonotype with a few counts. The CDR3 region is CASSLGDWALSGSNEQFF. CDR3 DNA: TGTGCCAGCAGCTTGGGCGACTGGGCCCTAAGTGGGTCCAATGAGCAGTTCTTC. This chain connects TRBV7-9 to TRBJ2-1; D call uncertain. From germline, CDR1 is SEHNR and CDR2 FQNEAQ (reference sequence). The CDR3 totals 18 residues. V was pared by 3 bases and J by 6 bases, with 24 bases between.

A few counts support this clonotype. V and J are TRBV6-1 and TRBJ1-1; D not resolved. V was shortened by 7 bases and J by 3 bases, with 15 bases between the two germline ends. CDR3 length: 14 amino acids. Germline CDR1 and CDR2: MNHNS and SASEGT. The CDR3 DNA sequence: TGTGCCAGCATCGACTCCTCCATTTACACTGAAGCTTTCTTT. Translation: CASIDSSIYTEAFF.

This clonotype occurred a few times. J is TRBJ2-3 and V is TRBV5-1, with 10 positions matching TRBD2. Germline V CDR1 and CDR2: SGHRS, YFSETQ. The CDR3 has 14 residues. V lost 1 base and J lost 6; bases outside the gene matches: 2. The CDR3: CASSLLAGVDTQYF. The DNA of the CDR3 is TGCGCCAGCAGCTTGCTAGCGGGGGTTGATACGCAGTATTTT.

The chain combines TRBV4-3 with TRBJ2-3; D remains ambiguous. Germline V gene sequence: CDR1 LGHNA, CDR2 YSLEER. V was shortened by 2 bases and J by 2 bases, with 11 bases between the two germline ends. This CDR3 has 15 residues. In nucleotides, the CDR3 is TGCGCCAGCAGCCAAAGAACGGCTATCACAGATACGCAGTATTTT. Residues: CASSQRTAITDTQYF.

The genes are TRBV29-1 and TRBJ1-2; 10 nucleotides agree with TRBD1. The CDR3 runs to 15 residues. Losses at the gene ends were 6 bases for V and 0 bases for J; bases not matched to a gene: 7. Germline CDR1 reads SQVTM; CDR2 reads ANQGSEA. CDR3 DNA: TGCAGCGTCCCGGGACAGGGGTACACTAACTATGGCTACACCTTC. It translates to CSVPGQGYTNYGYTF. Full variable domain (outside the CDR3, taken from reference TRBV29-1 and TRBJ1-2): SAVISQKPSRDICQRGTSLTIQCQVDSQVTMMFWYRQQPGQSLTLIATANQGSEATYESGFVIDKFPISRPNLTFSTLTVSNMSPEDSSIYLCSVPGQGYTNYGYTFGSGTRLTVV.

The chain has TRBV6-5 and TRBJ1-1; D might be TRBD1 (6 bases). V lost 0 bases and J 6 bases, leaving 11 bases between the germline ends. Germline V CDR1 and CDR2: MNHEY, SVGAGI. The CDR3 spans 14 residues. In DNA, the CDR3 is TGTGCCAGCAGTTACTCGGGGAGGGGGGCTGAAGCTTTCTTT. Amino acids: CASSYSGRGAEAFF.